The 10 T cell receptor beta chains presented below share a single source sample, sequenced in a study of T cells after yellow fever vaccination (dated by TCRdb to between 2019 and 2020). What this sample's treatment or condition label stands for: live attenuated yellow fever vaccine strain. Libraries came from 5' RACE. The sequencer was an Illumina HiSeq 2500. TCRdb reworked the public reads: Q25 trimming with fastp, MiXCR clone assembly, productive beta chains retained. CDR3 protein duplicates are merged, each entry listing the most common genes and DNA. The sample has 620,000 or so distinct CDR3 sequences on record, approximately 16% of them singletons. 17% of the sample goes to the ten largest clones. This specimen was PBMCs, taken roughly 5 days after the first yellow fever vaccination. All receptors come from a man aged 18-30 years who received the YFV17D yellow fever vaccine.

Only a few counts were recorded for this clonotype. The chain links TRBV4-1 to TRBJ2-1, with D unclear. There are 17 residues in the CDR3. Germline CDR1 MGHRA, CDR2 YSYEKL. V was trimmed by 1 base and J by 6 bases, leaving 19 bases between them. CDR3 region: CASSQVPPFHPRNEQFF. The CDR3 nucleotides read TGCGCCAGCAGCCAAGTCCCCCCATTCCACCCACGCAATGAGCAGTTCTTC.

This clonotype was detected once. The rearrangement links TRBV27 to TRBJ2-3, with 9 nucleotides matching TRBD1. Germline trimming cut 9 bases from V and 3 bases from J; bases unmatched to any gene: 13. There are 16 residues in the CDR3. Looked up from germline, CDR1 is MNHEY and CDR2 is SMNVEV (reference sequence). The CDR3 is CASGDRDPILTDTQYF. CDR3 bases: TGTGCCAGTGGGGACAGGGACCCCATACTGACAGATACGCAGTATTTT.

This clonotype was found many times. V gene TRBV6-6 combines with J gene TRBJ2-1; D remains ambiguous. The CDR3 covers 13 residues. The germline gives CDR1 MNHNY, CDR2 SVGAGI (reference sequence). Trimming stripped 6 bases from V and 9 bases from J, with 15 bases between. CDR3 protein: CASSPQGRGEQFF. The CDR3 DNA follows: TGTGCCAGCAGCCCACAAGGGCGCGGTGAGCAGTTCTTC.

This clonotype was counted between two and nine times. V is TRBV28 and J is TRBJ2-5; no clear D. Trimming took off 6 bases at V and 0 bases at J, with 14 bases between the two ends. Germline assignment: CDR1 MDHEN and CDR2 SYDVKM. The CDR3 totals 15 residues. CDR3 region: CASRSRLTYQETQYF. CDR3 DNA: TGTGCCAGCAGATCCAGGCTAACATACCAAGAGACCCAGTACTTC.

This clonotype was detected a few times. The V and J genes are TRBV20-1 and TRBJ2-3; TRBD2 aligns across 9 bases. The CDR3 has 13 residues. The germline CDR1 and CDR2 sequences are DFQATT and SNEGSKA (reference sequence). CDR3 protein: CSAGRGGQYTQYF. The CDR3 coding sequence is TGCAGCGCTGGGCGGGGGGGTCAATATACGCAGTATTTT.

This clonotype was observed once. This may stem from a read error, because a much larger clone lies one nucleotide away. J is TRBJ2-1 and V is TRBV5-1; D perhaps matches TRBD2 (5 bases). The last part of the DNA fits TRBJ2-7 better; the J call may be wrong. Germline CDR1 is SGHRS and CDR2 is YFSETQ. The CDR3 consists of 17 residues. CDR3 sequence (DNA): TGCGCCAGCAGCTTGGGAAATGTGGACTCGGTGTCGAATGAGCAGTACTTC. As protein: CASSLGNVDSVSNEQYF.

This clonotype showed up just a few times. The genes are TRBV5-6 and TRBJ1-5, with TRBD1 matching 8 bases. This CDR3 comprises 17 residues. The trim removed 2 bases at V and 4 bases at J, leaving 11 bases unmatched. CDR1 is SGHDT and CDR2 is YYEEEE in the germline V gene. Here the CDR3 DNA reads TGTGCCAGCAGCTTAAAACAGGGGGGCGACGTTAATCAGCCCCAGCATTTT. This gives the protein CASSLKQGGDVNQPQHF.

This clonotype was found a few times. The V call is TRBV4-3, the J call TRBJ2-4; D not resolved. The CDR3 sequence is 15 residues long. The V and J ends lost 1 base and 7 bases respectively, with 14 bases between them. Germline assignment: CDR1 LGHNA and CDR2 YSLEER. The CDR3 is CASSQVLGADNIQYF. CDR3 sequence (DNA): TGCGCCAGCAGCCAAGTTTTGGGCGCGGATAACATTCAGTACTTC.

The chain carries TRBV5-4 and TRBJ2-5; maybe TRBD1 (5 bases). The CDR3 extends over 14 amino acids. V was clipped by 3 bases and J by 6 bases, with 15 bases between them. In germline, CDR1 is SGHNT, CDR2 YYREEE (reference sequence). The CDR3 bases are TGTGCCAGCAGCTCCTCCGACAGTTGGAAGACCCAGTACTTC. Translating gives CASSSSDSWKTQYF.

V gene TRBV15 combines with J gene TRBJ2-5; D might be TRBD2 (6 bases). In germline, CDR1 is LNHNV, CDR2 YYDKDF (reference sequence). V lost 0 bases, J lost 5 bases, and 13 bases lay in between. This CDR3 is 15 amino acids long. CDR3 DNA sequence: TGTGCCACCAGCAGAGATCTGGAGGGGCACGAGACCCAGTACTTC. Translated, it gives CATSRDLEGHETQYF.